This entry features one T cell receptor beta chain sequence. Its antigen remains unidentified. This entry is derived from a study of shared clonotypes between healthy human individuals. Whole-study findings and limits: The sampled material consisted only of blood, and tissue repertoires are likely to differ.

Every one of the donors was a Caucasian adult that lived in Nashville, Tennessee. The assay was immunoSEQ multiplex PCR, and TCRdb's table has in-frame clones only and misses some. The sample carries some 2,400,000 clones, approximately 96% recorded once. CDR1 MNHNS and CDR2 SASEGT come from the germline V gene. This CDR3 spans 16 amino acids. Between the trimmed V and J ends, which lost 0 bases and 5 bases, there was a span of 14 bases. This rearrangement joins TRBV6-1 to TRBJ1-5; D ambiguous. Input material: naive CD4+ T cells sorted from blood. Subset noted: CD45RA+ positively selected. The clonotype originates from a young man in good health. The CDR3 reads CASSEAVEGSHQPQHF. The CDR3 DNA reads as TGTGCCAGCAGTGAAGCCGTGGAGGGCTCACATCAGCCCCAGCATTTT.